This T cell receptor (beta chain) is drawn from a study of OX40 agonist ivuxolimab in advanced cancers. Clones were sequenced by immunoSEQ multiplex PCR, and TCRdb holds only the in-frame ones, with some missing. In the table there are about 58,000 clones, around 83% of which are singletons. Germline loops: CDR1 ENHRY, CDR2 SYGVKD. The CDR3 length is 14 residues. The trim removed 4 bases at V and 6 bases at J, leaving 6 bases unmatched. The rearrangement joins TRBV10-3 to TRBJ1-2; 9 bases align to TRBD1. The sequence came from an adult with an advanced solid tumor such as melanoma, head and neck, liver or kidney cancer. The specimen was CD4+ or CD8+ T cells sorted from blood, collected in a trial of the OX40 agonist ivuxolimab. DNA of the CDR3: TGTGCCATCAGTGTTCAAACAGGGGGCAATGGCTACACCTTC. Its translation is CAISVQTGGNGYTF.